This TCR beta chain was profiled in a study of early T cells in non-severe SARS-CoV-2 infection. Across the study: Whole-blood bulk RNA, unsorted, was sequenced, and chains were unpaired.

Trimming pared 2 bases from V and 1 base from J, leaving 12 bases between. The germline V gene has CDR1 SGHRS and CDR2 YFSETQ. There are 15 residues in the CDR3. A remark on this clonotype: Its antigen remains unidentified.

Attachment of unique molecular identifiers was made to individual cDNA molecules. MiXCR was run by TCRdb on the 5' RACE reads, yielding one entry per CDR3 protein. The sample records 57,000 or so distinct CDR3 sequences, approximately 12% being singletons. Study conclusions and caveats: VDJdb matches were skewed toward anti-spike CD8 T cell responses.

The TCR sequence derives from an adult who was a healthcare worker with PCR-confirmed SARS-CoV-2 infection or an uninfected control (not recorded which). The donor label of this sample is uncertain. The gene calls are TRBV5-1 and TRBJ2-5; D not resolved. Material: whole blood, obtained at baseline. Here the CDR3 reads CASSFTWSPQETQYF. The CDR3 DNA sequence: TGCGCCAGCAGCTTCACTTGGTCCCCCCAAGAGACCCAGTACTTC.